This T cell receptor beta chain stems from a study of cytomegalovirus exposure and HLA in healthy donors (dated by TCRdb to 2015 to 2018). In terms of the full investigation: According to an earlier analysis of several hundred of the donors, 150 million to 200 million T cells yielded approximately 120 million unique TCR beta sequences and less than 300 Gb of sequence data. Approximately 310 gigabases of sequencing data and some 85 million unique TCR sequences were included in an early release covering several hundred HLA-typed donors. Of the roughly 420 genotyped donors, less than 85% were placed in the genetic ancestry cluster associated with self-reported Caucasian donors. The study was designed to test whether signatures of past pathogen exposure could be identified by cataloging public T cell receptors. The study profiled the T cell repertoires of about 640 subjects by immunosequencing and related them to cytomegalovirus serostatus. A separate validation cohort of 90 to 150 different subjects was used in addition to the roughly 640-subject first cohort. High-throughput TCR immunosequencing, statistical association of individual TCRs with disease status, and machine learning were combined to predict cytomegalovirus infection status. A later analysis re-analyzed previously published TCR beta repertoires from about 600 donors and added high-resolution HLA genotyping to study TCR occurrence patterns. In the later analysis, no new phenotypic data were used to find candidate immune exposures; instead, reliance was placed on TCR beta sequences and their occurrence across donors. In an earlier analysis of 587 of the donors, high-throughput TCR beta sequencing was used to judge whether each TCR beta V gene segment behaved as functional or pseudogenic. Donor age, sex, ethnicity and CMV serostatus were collected together with the repertoire data. A later genetic analysis used genome-wide SNP genotypes for about 65% of the roughly 700 donors, treating that subset as a discovery cohort. All discovery cohort repertoires had been generated using a single sequencing platform. HLA typing covered class I and class II loci at four-digit resolution. Typing coverage varied by locus: 629-630 donors for A, B, C, DRB1 and DQB1; about 520 for DQA1; 606 for DPA1; about 450 for DPB1. Several DR-DQ haplotypes were handled as single units for association and clustering because linkage in the cohort was strong. Across some 400 genotyped donors of the cohort, an average of about 250,000 unique TCR beta nucleotide sequences per donor were sequenced, and roughly 17% of those sequences were non-productive.

What the study reported, not specific to this receptor: In an earlier analysis of some 500 of the donors, most TCR beta V segments were observed in productive rearrangements about 90% or about 30% of the time, broadly matching IMGT annotations. At a false discovery rate of 0.05, a later analysis linked 16,951 TCR beta sequences to specific HLA alleles. Because the 87-base-pair reads could not distinguish some IMGT-functional V segments, including TRBV6-2 and TRBV6-3, those segments were excluded. The study gave a list of about 150 TCR beta chains associated with cytomegalovirus. The presence/absence analyses assumed that sequencing depth was roughly uniform across donors, and that assumption may not be true. A further reported finding was that TCR beta sequences accurately predicted the HLA-A and HLA-B alleles for most subjects in the first cohort. Most TCR sequences were seen in very few donors, while some public TCRs were found in many individuals. In a later analysis, most CMV-associated TCR beta chains were found to appear HLA-restricted, with HLA associations seemingly driven largely by CMV exposure. In vitro tests confirmed that a few of the cytomegalovirus-associated TCR beta chains recognize cytomegalovirus antigens. V-gene and J-gene trimming of TCR beta chains was associated with a missense DCLRE1C variant in a later genetic analysis, and the association was replicated in an independent cohort. When HLA alleles, especially DR and DQ, strongly co-occurred, attributing TCR associations to individual alleles was difficult. Because HLA typing was missing for some donors at each locus, association tests included only the typed subset. A cluster of highly shared sequence variants was judged likely to be a technical artifact of the sequencing pipeline. According to a later analysis, TCR association rates differed among HLA loci, with DRB1 alleles showing the most associated TCRs and HLA-C alleles showing the fewest. Several of the top co-occurrence clusters appeared to be linked to parvovirus B19, influenza, CMV and Epstein-Barr virus, according to a later analysis. For the cohort, immune exposure information was limited to CMV serostatus. The authors suggested that the approach could potentially be extended to other disease states and immunological phenotypes. In a later analysis, HLA-associated TCR beta chains were found to be more clonally expanded and to have lower generation probabilities than equally common non-associated chains. Over 15 rarely observed V segments, including chromosome 9 orphons, were excluded from the earlier analysis of a few hundred of the donors because counts were too low. In both the original and validation cohorts, the classifier was reported to diagnose cytomegalovirus status with high specificity and sensitivity. This cohort had only TCR beta chains sequenced, and the lack of alpha or paired-chain data limited which features could be detected. Linkage disequilibrium might explain the correlated functional status among segregating V segments, but an unknown experimental factor could not be excluded. In a later genetic analysis, fewer N-insertions in productive TCRs were reported among donors in an Asian-associated ancestry cluster than the roughly 700-donor mean.

The cohort comprised more than 550 healthy bone marrow donors. All cohort members were sampled while nominally healthy, although unrecorded immune exposures were likely present. The donor tested CMV seronegative, placing the donor among the roughly 350 seronegative members of the cohort. Each donor provided a peripheral blood sample, and peripheral blood mononuclear cells were used for TCR beta sequencing. Genomic DNA extraction from the blood cell samples was performed with the Qiagen DNeasy Blood Extraction Kit. The library was produced with the immunoSEQ multiplex PCR assay. For the multiplex PCR, a mixture combining 60 forward primers for TCR Vbeta segments and 13 reverse primers for TCR Jbeta segments was used. The CDR3 region of rearranged TCR beta genes was amplified from genomic DNA by a multiplex PCR assay. The amplified TCR beta libraries were sequenced on the Illumina HiSeq System as 87-base-pair reads. On the study's bioinformatics: A later analysis counted some 74 million unique TCR beta chains across the 670 or so repertoires, and around 12 million of these chains were shared by at least two donors. A nearest-neighbor algorithm error-corrected the raw reads and collapsed the reads into unique sequences, merging closely related sequences to remove PCR and sequencing errors. V, D and J gene segments were assigned by aligning CDR3 sequences to IMGT reference sequences. For a sequence to be retained, at least a six-nucleotide match to both a V gene segment and a J gene segment was required. A rearrangement was called productive if the CDR3 had no stop codons and remained in frame with V and J, and every other rearrangement was called non-productive. CDR3 was defined by IMGT convention, running from the second conserved V-encoded cysteine to the conserved J-encoded phenylalanine. The earlier analysis of some 580 of the donors excluded any sequence lacking an unambiguous match to a single V gene segment. An earlier analysis of several hundred of the donors classified V segments as functional when productive rearrangements were above 56.7% and as segregating when the standard deviation between donors was above 5%. To diagnose cytomegalovirus status from the catalog of TCR beta chain sequences, a statistical classification framework was built. In a later analysis, V and J genes were assigned by comparing TCR nucleotide sequences against IMGT/GENE-DB human TR gene sequences. In a later analysis, CDR3 sequences and most-parsimonious VDJ recombination scenarios were assigned using the TCRdist pipeline. A later analysis defined each TCR beta chain by its CDR3 amino acid sequence plus V-gene family, and excluded reads lacking a unique V-gene family. A later analysis removed 550 to 650 highly shared, low-generation-probability nucleotide sequences to deal with suspected cross-contamination and a sequencing artifact. In a later analysis, a clonal expansion index for each public chain was calculated from normalized within-repertoire ranks of inferred template counts. In a later analysis, generation probabilities were computed using a VDJ recombination model fitted to out-of-frame rearrangements, and the results were checked against IGoR. Hypergeometric tests were used in a later analysis to score TCR-TCR, TCR-HLA and TCR-CMV co-occurrence, with a repertoire-size bias correction applied to the TCR pairs. False discovery rates were estimated in a later analysis by permuting HLA or CMV assignments 20 times. In a later analysis, co-occurring TCRs were grouped using DBSCAN, and TCRdist sequence similarity was added for clustering within HLA-allele-positive subsets. Repertoires with fewer than 30,000 or more than 120,000 public chains were left out of co-occurrence clustering, as were a handful of repertoires with anomalous nucleotide sharing. TCRdb obtained this table from immuneACCESS and retained in-frame rearrangements with V and J assigned. These tables miss some clones; where compared with another copy, unresolved V genes account for less than half of the shortfall, and the remainder is unexplained. V and J calls and clone size come straight from that table; D and trimming were deduced from the DNA. For this sample there are 150,000 to 200,000 clones; around 74% appear just once. The ten largest clones represent about 2.1% of the sample.

Of note for this clone: Its antigen target is currently unknown. No quality values exist for individual bases; no much larger clone is one base distant.

The cysteine opens and the phenylalanine closes a CDR3 of 13 amino acids. The retained sequence is limited to the CDR3, 39 bases, with the frame set at the first base. Trimming costs V 5 bases and J 1 base, and their ends lie 11 bases apart. Sequences GTSNPN (CDR1) and SVGIG (CDR2) are obtained from the germline V gene (reference sequence). The sequence derives from a female donor in good health and CMV-seronegative. The sequence links TRBV30 to TRBJ1-1; TRBD1 is possibly the D segment (6 matching bases). Sequencing was carried out using PBMCs. CDR3 reads: CAWDRLPNTEAFF. The sequence in DNA is TGTGCCTGGGACAGGCTCCCGAACACTGAAGCTTTCTTT. Outside the CDR3, residues come from the reference TRBV30 and TRBJ1-1 proteins, so the full variable domain is: SQTIHQWPATLVQPVGSPLSLECTVEGTSNPNLYWYRQAAGRGLQLLFYSVGIGQISSEVPQNLSASRPQDRQFILSSKKLLLSDSGFYLCAWDRLPNTEAFFGQGTRLTVV.